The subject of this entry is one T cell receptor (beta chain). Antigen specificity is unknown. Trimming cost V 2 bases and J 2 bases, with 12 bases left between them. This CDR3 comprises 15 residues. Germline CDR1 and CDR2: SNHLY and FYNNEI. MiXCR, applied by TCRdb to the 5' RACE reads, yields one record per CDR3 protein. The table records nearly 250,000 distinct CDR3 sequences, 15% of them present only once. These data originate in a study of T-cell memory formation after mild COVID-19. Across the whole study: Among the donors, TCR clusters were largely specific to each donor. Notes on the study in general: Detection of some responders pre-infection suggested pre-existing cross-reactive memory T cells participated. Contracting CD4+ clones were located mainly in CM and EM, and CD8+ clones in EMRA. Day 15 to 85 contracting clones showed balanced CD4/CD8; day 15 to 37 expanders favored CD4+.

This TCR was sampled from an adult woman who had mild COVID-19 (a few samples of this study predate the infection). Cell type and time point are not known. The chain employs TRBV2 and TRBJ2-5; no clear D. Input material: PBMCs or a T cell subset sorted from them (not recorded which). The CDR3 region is CASSENGVRQETQYF. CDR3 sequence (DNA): TGTGCCAGCAGTGAAAACGGCGTCAGGCAAGAGACCCAGTACTTC.